One T cell receptor beta chain is described in this entry. Its antigen remains unidentified. The sample originates from a study of shared clonotypes between healthy human individuals. General study results and limits: The authors sampled blood alone, and tissue repertoires likely differ.

Every donor, a Caucasian adult, lived in Nashville, Tennessee. Unsorted PBMC DNA was sequenced on ten immunoSEQ deep assay plates. Method: immunoSEQ multiplex PCR; TCRdb's copy keeps in-frame clones and lacks some. The data show around 480,000 clones, about 79% seen once. V lost 6 bases and J lost 7; bases outside the gene matches: 6. The CDR3 is 14 residues long. CDR1 is LGHNA, CDR2 YNFKEQ, per germline. The chain combines TRBV4-2 with TRBJ2-4, with TRBD1 matching over 10 bases. Specimen: PBMCs. The source of this sequence is a middle-aged woman in good health. Some clones in this sample may be carry-over from other donors' samples. Here the CDR3 DNA reads TGTGCCAGCAGTTCCCCGGGACAGGGGAACATTCAGTACTTC. Its translation: CASSSPGQGNIQYF.